Below are 7 T cell receptor beta chains sequenced from a single sample in a study of blood T cell repertoires in COVID-19. The repertoire was sequenced with immunoSEQ multiplex PCR; TCRdb's copy has only in-frame clones and lacks some. The repertoire includes approximately 490,000 clones, about 85% of them detected once, and roughly 8.5% sits in the top ten. The specimen was PBMCs or T cells enriched from blood (not recorded which). The receptors here all came from a woman aged 60 to 75 who had recovered from COVID-19.

This sequence joins TRBV9 and TRBJ2-2; TRBD1 aligns across 7 bases. In germline, CDR1 is SGDLS, CDR2 YYNGEE. The trim removed 4 bases at V and 4 bases at J, leaving 10 bases unmatched. The CDR3 covers 16 residues. CDR3 nucleotide sequence: TGTGCCAGCAGCTCTCAGGACAGGCTATCCACCGGGGAGCTGTTTTTT. This encodes CASSSQDRLSTGELFF.

The V gene is TRBV5-1, the J gene TRBJ2-6, with 9 bases lining up with TRBD1. CDR3 length: 17 residues. V lost 5 bases to trimming and J lost 2 bases; unmatched junction nucleotides: 8. Germline-derived CDR1 and CDR2 are SGHRS and YFSETQ. The CDR3 is CASRGTGILAGANVLTF. In nucleotides, the CDR3 is TGCGCCAGCAGGGGGACAGGGATCTTGGCTGGGGCCAACGTCCTGACTTTC.

The rearrangement uses TRBV19 and TRBJ2-2; 9 bases map to TRBD1. The CDR3 has 15 amino acids. Per germline, CDR1 LNHDA and CDR2 SQIVND (reference sequence). J was trimmed by 7 bases and V by 4 bases; bases with no gene match: 7. In nucleotides, the CDR3 is TGTGCCAGTAGTAAAACGGGACAGGGTGACGGGGAGCTGTTTTTT. Its translation is CASSKTGQGDGELFF.

The chain joins TRBV5-1 to TRBJ1-2, with D maybe TRBD1 (6 bases). The CDR3 length is 17 residues. In germline, CDR1 is SGHRS, CDR2 YFSETQ. V lost 3 bases and J lost 2, with 20 bases in between. CDR3 residues: CASSYFSTGNPNYGYTF. The CDR3 region has the DNA TGCGCCAGCAGCTATTTTTCTACAGGGAACCCAAACTATGGCTACACCTTC.

This rearrangement joins TRBV5-1 to TRBJ1-1; D might be TRBD1 (5 bases). Per germline, CDR1 SGHRS and CDR2 YFSETQ. This CDR3 region has 15 residues. The V end was cut by 4 bases, the J end by 0 bases, with 13 bases between. The CDR3 here is CASSSSPGVNTEAFF. The CDR3 coding sequence is TGCGCCAGCAGCAGTTCCCCGGGGGTGAACACTGAAGCTTTCTTT.

This clone was counted once. Other DNA sequences within the sample encode an identical CDR3. The rearrangement joins TRBV2 to TRBJ1-3; D is unclear. The CDR3 spans 14 residues. The ends were cut back, 3 bases at V and 0 bases at J, with 6 bases in the middle. CDR1 and CDR2 (germline): SNHLY, FYNNEI. CDR3 protein: CASSDTHSGNTIYF. The CDR3 bases are TGTGCCAGCAGTGACACTCACTCTGGAAACACCATATATTTT.

The chain employs TRBV13 and TRBJ2-5; 8 nucleotides match TRBD1. Trimming at V came to 4 bases and at J to 5 bases, leaving 3 bases not matched to a gene. The CDR3 has 13 amino acids. Looked up from germline, CDR1 is PRHDT and CDR2 is FYEKMQ (reference sequence). The CDR3 sequence: CASSYWTGETQYF. In DNA form, the CDR3 reads TGTGCCAGCAGCTACTGGACAGGGGAGACCCAGTACTTC.